This entry lists 11 T cell receptor beta chains sequenced from one sample in a study of blood T cell repertoires in COVID-19. Sequenced by immunoSEQ multiplex PCR; TCRdb stores in-frame clones only, minus some. The sample yields 170,000 or so clones, roughly 80% seen once. Input material: peripheral blood. The receptors shown here come from a woman in her seventies with COVID-19, enrolled during active disease.

This clone was seen only a few times. This CDR3 is CASSLGLKRSTDTQYF. In nucleotides, the CDR3 is TGCGCCAGCAGCTTGGGGCTAAAGCGAAGCACAGATACGCAGTATTTT. The chain is built from TRBV5-1 and TRBJ2-3; D is ambiguous. V was cut by 0 bases and J by 0 bases, with 11 bases left in between. Germline V gene lookup returns CDR1 SGHRS and CDR2 YFSETQ. The CDR3 has 16 amino acids.

Only a few counts were recorded for this clone. V usage is TRBV7-2 and J usage is TRBJ1-1; no clear D. V lost 3 bases and J 7 bases, leaving 9 bases between the germline ends. This CDR3 is built from 12 residues. The germline gives CDR1 SGHTA, CDR2 FQGNSA. The CDR3 sequence is CASSFFGSEAFF. The CDR3 DNA follows: TGTGCCAGCAGCTTTTTCGGGAGTGAAGCTTTCTTT.

The sample holds a few counts of this clone. The V call is TRBV5-1, the J call TRBJ2-7, with TRBD2 matching over 8 bases. After removal of 3 bases from V and 4 bases from J, the junction contained 9 bases not matched to a gene. Germline CDR1 SGHRS, CDR2 YFSETQ. The CDR3 spans 15 residues. CDR3 in DNA: TGCGCCAGCAGCTCCCCAGCGGGAGCGAGATACGAGCAGTACTTC. Protein product: CASSSPAGARYEQYF.

The V call is TRBV29-1, the J call TRBJ2-1, with 7 nucleotides matching TRBD1. The junction had 3 bases not matched to a gene; V was cut back by 1 base and J by 3 bases. The CDR3 length is 14 residues. Germline CDR1 SQVTM, CDR2 ANQGSEA. The CDR3 region is CSVEGTGVYNEQFF. CDR3 DNA: TGCAGCGTTGAAGGGACAGGAGTCTACAATGAGCAGTTCTTC.

This sequence joins TRBV7-9 and TRBJ1-3; a possible D gene is TRBD1 (5 bases). The CDR3 contains 13 residues. Germline CDR1 reads SEHNR; CDR2 reads FQNEAQ (reference sequence). V was clipped by 9 bases and J by 1 base, with 10 bases between them. The CDR3 DNA is TGTGCCAGTAGGACAAGTTCTGGAAACACCATATATTTT. It is translated as CASRTSSGNTIYF. The entire variable domain, with the rest obtained from reference TRBV7-9 and TRBJ1-3, is as follows: DTGVSQNPRHKITKRGQNVTFRCDPISEHNRLYWYRQTLGQGPEFLTYFQNEAQLEKSRLLSDRFSAERPKGSFSTLEIQRTEQGDSAMYLCASRTSSGNTIYFGEGSWLTVV.

The CDR3, as DNA: TGTGCCAGCACCTCACTAGCGGGAGGGCCCTACAATGAGCAGTTCTTC. Encoded protein: CASTSLAGGPYNEQFF. The rearrangement links TRBV27 to TRBJ2-1; 13 nucleotides line up with TRBD2. CDR3 length equals 16 residues. The germline CDR1 and CDR2 sequences are MNHEY and SMNVEV (reference sequence). J was trimmed by 2 bases and V by 7 bases; bases with no gene match: 5.

This clone was recorded a few times. The chain carries TRBV5-1 and TRBJ2-7; 8 positions match TRBD1. This CDR3 has 15 amino acids. Germline CDR1 is SGHRS and CDR2 is YFSETQ. With 7 bases clipped from V and 2 bases from J, the junction kept 11 bases outside the gene matches. CDR3 loop: CASRYAGQVTYEQYF. The CDR3 region has the DNA TGCGCCAGCCGTTATGCGGGACAGGTCACCTACGAGCAGTACTTC. Based on the CDR3 plus reference TRBV5-1 and TRBJ2-7, the full variable domain is KAGVTQTPRYLIKTRGQQVTLSCSPISGHRSVSWYQQTPGQGLQFLFEYFSETQRNKGNFPGRFSGRQFSNSRSEMNVSTLELGDSALYLCASRYAGQVTYEQYFGPGTRLTVT.

This chain uses TRBV7-9 with TRBJ1-1; 7 bases fit TRBD1. This CDR3 spans 13 amino acids. V was clipped by 5 bases and J by 4 bases; unmatched bases: 4. Germline assignment: CDR1 SEHNR and CDR2 FQNEAQ (reference sequence). In DNA form, the CDR3 reads TGTGCCAGCAGCCAGGGGGTGGGCACTGAAGCTTTCTTT. Translated, it gives CASSQGVGTEAFF.

The V and J genes are TRBV5-1 and TRBJ2-6; no clear D. Germline V CDR1 and CDR2: SGHRS, YFSETQ. Trimming removed 0 bases from V and 0 bases from J, with 10 bases in between. This CDR3 comprises 17 residues. The CDR3 region is CASSLGQISSGANVLTF. The CDR3 DNA follows: TGCGCCAGCAGCTTGGGGCAGATCAGCTCTGGGGCCAACGTCCTGACTTTC.

The V gene is TRBV28, the J gene TRBJ2-2; a possible D gene is TRBD2 (5 bases). Germline V CDR1 and CDR2: MDHEN, SYDVKM. The CDR3 loop spans 15 amino acids. V lost 3 bases, J lost 1 base, and 9 bases lay in between. The CDR3 DNA follows: TGTGCCAGCAGTTTGAGAGGGAAGAACACCGGGGAGCTGTTTTTT. Translating gives CASSLRGKNTGELFF.

The CDR3 sequence: CASSVAPTSGIETQYF. Here the CDR3 DNA reads TGTGCCAGCAGCGTAGCCCCAACTAGCGGGATAGAGACCCAGTACTTC. The rearrangement links TRBV9 to TRBJ2-5; 10 nucleotides align to TRBD2. This CDR3 is 16 amino acids long. Germline CDR1 and CDR2: SGDLS and YYNGEE. With V trimmed by 0 bases and J by 4 bases, 6 bases remained unmatched.